The source of this T cell receptor (beta chain) is a study of T cell repertoires in cytomegalovirus infection. Study-level background: It was the public TCR beta signatures that indicated both CMV infection and matching HLA type.

Study-wide results and caveats: Pooled public TCR beta family frequency picked out CMV carriers with the relevant HLA.

This clonotype was seen many times. Its antigen is unknown. TCRdb itself ran the reads through MiXCR, one entry per CDR3 protein. Among roughly 600,000 distinct CDR3 sequences listed, roughly 24% were seen once. The CDR3 consists of 15 residues. Germline lookup yields CDR1 MGHRA and CDR2 YSYEKL. V trimming: 2 bases; J trimming: 3 bases; junction bases outside the gene matches: 5. The V call is TRBV4-1, the J call TRBJ2-7, with 9 bases lining up with TRBD2. Material: CD8+ T cells from PBMCs. The receptor comes from a human donor in good health (CMV status not recorded). Some clones in this sample may be carry-over from other donors' samples. CDR3 DNA: TGCGCCAGCAGCCAAACTAGCGGGCCGAACTACGAGCAGTACTTC. Translating gives CASSQTSGPNYEQYF.